The 23 T cell receptor beta chains presented below share a single source sample, sequenced in a study of T cell responses to AZD1222 COVID-19 vaccine. Assay: immunoSEQ multiplex PCR; the TCRdb copy retains only in-frame clones and omits some. This table has roughly 79,000 clones, approximately 80% appearing once. The source material was peripheral blood, sampled on day 0 of AZD1222 vaccination. The receptors were sampled from an adult in good health.

The V call is TRBV5-1, the J call TRBJ2-4; TRBD1 matches at 7 bases. CDR3 length: 14 amino acids. After removal of 0 bases from V and 5 bases from J, the junction contained 2 bases not matched to a gene. The germline V gene encodes CDR1 SGHRS and CDR2 YFSETQ. CDR3 region: CASSLAGGENIQYF. The DNA of the CDR3 is TGCGCCAGCAGCTTGGCAGGGGGAGAAAACATTCAGTACTTC.

The V gene is TRBV28, the J gene TRBJ1-1; D gene ambiguous. Germline V gives CDR1 MDHEN, CDR2 SYDVKM. The CDR3 has 12 residues. Trimming removed 2 bases from V and 1 base from J, with 2 bases in between. The DNA of the CDR3 is TGTGCCAGCAGTTTACAGAACACTGAAGCTTTCTTT. Translated, it gives CASSLQNTEAFF.

The chain has TRBV6-6 and TRBJ2-7; TRBD1 aligns across 7 bases. Losses at the gene ends were 7 bases for V and 3 bases for J; bases not matched to a gene: 12. CDR3 size: 15 residues. Germline assignment: CDR1 MNHNY and CDR2 SVGAGI (reference sequence). CDR3: CASNIALSGGYEQYF. DNA for the CDR3: TGTGCCAGCAACATAGCTCTTTCAGGGGGCTACGAGCAGTACTTC.

This sequence joins TRBV6-5 and TRBJ1-2; D is ambiguous. Trimming cost V 3 bases and J 2 bases, with 13 bases left between them. In germline, CDR1 is MNHEY, CDR2 SVGAGI. CDR3 length equals 15 residues. The DNA of the CDR3 is TGTGCCAGCAGTTATACCCCAGGAGCCAACTATGGCTACACCTTC. This sequence encodes CASSYTPGANYGYTF.

The J gene is TRBJ1-1, the V gene TRBV30, with a possible D match to TRBD1 (6 bases). Germline CDR1 and CDR2: GTSNPN and SVGIG (reference sequence). The CDR3 covers 14 residues. Trimming removed 5 bases from V and 4 bases from J, with 17 bases in between. This chain's CDR3 is CAWCPSGAGTEAFF. CDR3 DNA sequence: TGTGCCTGGTGCCCATCGGGGGCGGGCACTGAAGCTTTCTTT.

The rearrangement joins TRBV28 to TRBJ2-1, with 7 bases that match TRBD2. CDR1 is MDHEN and CDR2 is SYDVKM in the germline V gene. The CDR3 spans 15 residues. The V and J ends lost 3 bases and 6 bases, in that order; junction bases with no gene match: 8. This CDR3 reads CASSFELATVNEQFF. CDR3 coding DNA: TGTGCCAGCAGTTTCGAACTAGCGACAGTCAATGAGCAGTTCTTC.

The chain recombines TRBV4-1 with TRBJ2-4; TRBD2 agrees at 16 bases. The V gene's germline CDR1 is MGHRA and CDR2 YSYEKL. This CDR3 has 18 residues. After removal of 4 bases from V and 4 bases from J, the junction contained 7 bases not matched to a gene. CDR3 in DNA: TGCGCCAGCAGCCCGGGACTAGCGGGAGGGCGTCGTAAAAACATTCAGTACTTC. Protein sequence: CASSPGLAGGRRKNIQYF.

This chain joins TRBV28 and TRBJ2-5, with D possibly TRBD2 on 6 matching bases. The CDR3 contains 13 residues. V was pared by 3 bases and J by 5 bases, with 10 bases between. In germline, CDR1 is MDHEN, CDR2 SYDVKM. CDR3 loop: CASSLGGLETQYF. For the CDR3, the DNA is TGTGCCAGCAGTTTGGGGGGACTGGAGACCCAGTACTTC. The full variable domain, completed using reference TRBV28 and TRBJ2-5, is DVKVTQSSRYLVKRTGEKVFLECVQDMDHENMFWYRQDPGLGLRLIYFSYDVKMKEKGDIPEGYSVSREKKERFSLILESASTNQTSMYLCASSLGGLETQYFGPGTRLLVL.

The chain joins TRBV6-1 to TRBJ1-2, with 11 bases aligning to TRBD1. Losses at the gene ends were 2 bases for V and 8 bases for J; bases not matched to a gene: 4. The germline V gene has CDR1 MNHNS and CDR2 SASEGT. CDR3 size: 14 residues. The chain's CDR3 is CASSEPGQGEGYTF. The CDR3 bases are TGTGCCAGCAGTGAACCGGGACAGGGGGAAGGCTACACCTTC.

The chain links TRBV3-1 (or the pseudogene TRBV3-2) to TRBJ2-1, with D possibly matching TRBD2 (5 bases). Between the trimmed V and J ends, which lost 3 bases and 1 base, there was a span of 16 bases. CDR3 size: 17 residues. The germline V gene encodes CDR1 LGHDT and CDR2 YNNKEL (reference sequence). The CDR3 DNA follows: TGTGCCAGCAGCCATTCCTGGGGAGTCGGGTCCTACAATGAGCAGTTCTTC. Its protein product is CASSHSWGVGSYNEQFF.

This clone turned up a few times. This chain connects TRBV7-2 to TRBJ2-1, with D hard to call. Germline V gene sequence: CDR1 SGHTA, CDR2 FQGNSA. The CDR3 spans 16 residues. V was cut by 1 base and J by 6 bases, with 16 bases left in between. The CDR3 loop reads CASSLVDPTITNEQFF. CDR3 DNA: TGTGCCAGCAGCTTAGTTGACCCCACGATAACCAATGAGCAGTTCTTC.

The chain employs TRBV6-5 and TRBJ2-1; D is possibly TRBD2 (5 bases). V dropped 4 bases and J dropped 5 bases, with 15 bases sitting between them. The CDR3 contains 15 residues. CDR1 is MNHEY, CDR2 SVGAGI, per germline. CDR3 in amino acids: CASSWVARGNNEQFF. The CDR3 bases are TGTGCCAGCAGTTGGGTAGCGAGAGGGAACAATGAGCAGTTCTTC.

The V and J genes are TRBV28 and TRBJ2-2, with 11 positions matching TRBD2. The junction had 19 bases not matched to a gene; V was cut back by 7 bases and J by 0 bases. This CDR3 is 21 amino acids long. Germline values: CDR1 MDHEN, CDR2 SYDVKM. CDR3 loop: CASIFGGLAGGRNTNTGELFF. In DNA form, the CDR3 reads TGTGCCAGCATCTTCGGCGGGCTAGCGGGAGGCAGAAACACGAACACCGGGGAGCTGTTTTTT.

The V and J genes are TRBV3-1 (or the pseudogene TRBV3-2) and TRBJ2-2; D unclear. CDR1 is LGHDT and CDR2 is YNNKEL in the germline V gene (reference sequence). Trimming pared 4 bases from V and 3 bases from J, leaving 9 bases between. The CDR3 loop spans 14 amino acids. CDR3 bases: TGTGCCAGCAGCCCAGATGGGTACACCGGGGAGCTGTTTTTT. Encoded protein: CASSPDGYTGELFF.

V gene TRBV5-1 combines with J gene TRBJ1-2, with 7 bases aligning to TRBD1. Trimming removed 3 bases from V and 1 base from J; junction bases left unmatched: 9. The CDR3 has 16 amino acids. Germline CDR1 is SGHRS and CDR2 is YFSETQ. The CDR3 DNA is TGCGCCAGCAGCTATAGGACAGGAAACCTTAACTATGGCTACACCTTC. Translation gives CASSYRTGNLNYGYTF.

The V call is TRBV18, the J call TRBJ1-1; TRBD1 might be the D (5 bases). Germline values: CDR1 KGHSH, CDR2 LQKENI. Between the trimmed V and J ends, which lost 4 bases and 2 bases, there was a span of 11 bases. The CDR3 spans 14 residues. The CDR3 loop is CASSRGHRNTEAFF. CDR3 nucleotides: TGTGCCAGCTCACGAGGACACCGTAACACTGAAGCTTTCTTT.

This clone was seen only a few times. The genes are TRBV19 and TRBJ1-6; unclear D gene. The V end lost 8 bases, the J end lost 0 bases, and 11 bases lay between the germline ends. The CDR3 totals 15 residues. CDR1 and CDR2 from the germline V gene are LNHDA and SQIVND (reference sequence). The CDR3 reads CASGEPSSYNSPLHF. For the CDR3, the DNA is TGTGCCAGTGGAGAGCCGAGCTCCTATAATTCACCCCTCCACTTT.

This sequence joins TRBV7-6 and TRBJ2-1; TRBD2 agrees at 13 bases. The V gene end was trimmed by 5 bases and the J gene end by 7 bases; junction bases not matched to a gene: 8. The germline V gene has CDR1 SGHVS and CDR2 FNYEAQ. The CDR3 spans 16 residues. The CDR3 nucleotides read TGTGCCAGCAGCCCCGGCGGACTAGCGGGAGTTAATGAGCAGTTCTTC. Translated: CASSPGGLAGVNEQFF.

The gene calls are TRBV6-1 and TRBJ1-5, with 7 bases lining up with TRBD1. The CDR3 extends over 18 amino acids. V was pared by 0 bases and J by 4 bases, with 12 bases of the junction left unmatched. Germline V gives CDR1 MNHNS, CDR2 SASEGT. The CDR3 coding sequence is TGTGCCAGCAGTGAAGCGATCGGTGGGACAGTAAGAAATCAGCCCCAGCATTTT. It is translated as CASSEAIGGTVRNQPQHF.

The CDR3 here is CASGKRGTGELFF. CDR3 sequence (DNA): TGTGCCAGCGGCAAGCGGGGAACCGGGGAGCTGTTTTTT. The J gene is TRBJ2-2, the V gene TRBV6-5, with 7 bases aligning to TRBD2. Unmatched junction bases numbered 5, after V lost 8 bases and J lost 5 bases. CDR1 MNHEY and CDR2 SVGAGI come from the germline V gene. This CDR3 region has 13 residues.

The chain is built from TRBV30 and TRBJ2-6; D gene ambiguous. CDR1 and CDR2 (germline): GTSNPN, SVGIG (reference sequence). This CDR3 has 13 amino acids. V shed 2 bases and J shed 2 bases, with 4 bases lying between them. The CDR3 bases are TGTGCCTGGAGTTTCCCTGGGGCCAACGTCCTGACTTTC. This translates into CAWSFPGANVLTF.

V usage is TRBV9 and J usage is TRBJ2-7, with 8 bases that match TRBD1. The germline V gene has CDR1 SGDLS and CDR2 YYNGEE. The length of the CDR3 is 18 residues. The V and J ends lost 0 bases and 0 bases, in that order; junction bases with no gene match: 11. CDR3 protein: CASSVGAGGPLSSYEQYF. The DNA for the CDR3 is TGTGCCAGCAGCGTAGGGGCAGGGGGCCCTTTGAGCTCCTACGAGCAGTACTTC.

This clone was seen a few times. The chain is built from TRBV2 and TRBJ2-5, with TRBD1 as a possible D gene (6 bases). The V gene lost 2 bases and the J gene lost 5 bases, with 15 bases spanning the gap. Germline V gene sequence: CDR1 SNHLY, CDR2 FYNNEI. The CDR3 has 15 amino acids. The DNA of the CDR3 is TGTGCCAGCAGTGAACGGCCAGGGGTTTATGAGACCCAGTACTTC. This gives the protein CASSERPGVYETQYF.